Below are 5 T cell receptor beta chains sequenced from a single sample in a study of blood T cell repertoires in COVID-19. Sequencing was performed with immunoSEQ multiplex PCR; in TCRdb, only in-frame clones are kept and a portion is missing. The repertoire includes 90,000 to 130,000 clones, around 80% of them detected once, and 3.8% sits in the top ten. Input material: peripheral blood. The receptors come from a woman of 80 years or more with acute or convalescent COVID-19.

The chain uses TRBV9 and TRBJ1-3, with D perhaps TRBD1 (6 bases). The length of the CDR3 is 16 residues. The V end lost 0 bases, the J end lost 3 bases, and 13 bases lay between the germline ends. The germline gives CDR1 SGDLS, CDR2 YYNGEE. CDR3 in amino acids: CASSVDLGASGNTIYF. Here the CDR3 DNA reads TGTGCCAGCAGCGTAGATTTGGGGGCGAGTGGAAACACCATATATTTT.

CDR3 protein: CASSQDRGLELFF. CDR3 in DNA: TGCGCCAGCAGCCAAGATAGGGGGTTGGAGCTGTTTTTT. The chain employs TRBV4-3 and TRBJ2-2, with D perhaps TRBD1 (6 bases). V was trimmed by 0 bases and J by 10 bases, leaving 9 bases between them. Germline CDR1 LGHNA, CDR2 YSLEER. This CDR3 spans 13 amino acids.

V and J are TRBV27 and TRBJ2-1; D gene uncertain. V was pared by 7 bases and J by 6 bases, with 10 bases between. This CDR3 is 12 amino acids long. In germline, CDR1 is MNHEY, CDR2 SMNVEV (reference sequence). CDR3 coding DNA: TGTGCCAGCAAGACCGGGTTCAATGAGCAGTTCTTC. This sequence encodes CASKTGFNEQFF.

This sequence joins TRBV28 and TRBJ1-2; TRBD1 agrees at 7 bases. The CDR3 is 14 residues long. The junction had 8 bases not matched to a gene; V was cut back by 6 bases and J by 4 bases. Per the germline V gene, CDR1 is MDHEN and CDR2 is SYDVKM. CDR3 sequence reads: CASRGQNGFYGYTF. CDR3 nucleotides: TGTGCCAGCAGGGGACAGAATGGCTTCTATGGCTACACCTTC.

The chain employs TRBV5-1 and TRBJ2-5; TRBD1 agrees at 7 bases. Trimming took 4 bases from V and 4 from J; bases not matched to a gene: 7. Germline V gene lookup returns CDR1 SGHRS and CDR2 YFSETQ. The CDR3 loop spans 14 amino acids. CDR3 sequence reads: CASSLGQPVETQYF. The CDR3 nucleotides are TGCGCCAGCAGCCTGGGACAGCCGGTAGAGACCCAGTACTTC.